Described below is a single T cell receptor beta chain sequence and its context. What it binds is not known. Trimming took off 3 bases at V and 8 bases at J, with 16 bases between the two ends. This CDR3 contains 15 residues. Germline CDR1 is MDHEN and CDR2 is SYDVKM. This specimen belongs to a study of cytomegalovirus exposure and HLA in healthy donors. Study-level points and caveats: TCR beta chains numbering some 160 were designated cytomegalovirus-associated. For most TCR sequences rarity was the rule, although some public TCRs occurred in many donors.

In the PCR, 60 Vbeta and 13 Jbeta primers were used. Sequenced by immunoSEQ multiplex PCR; TCRdb stores in-frame clones only, minus some. Found here are a few hundred thousand clones, approximately 83% of them singletons; the top ten hold about 1.4%. The origin of this receptor is a girl between 5 and 17 years old in good health and CMV-seronegative. The chain employs TRBV28 and TRBJ1-4; D is ambiguous. Source material: PBMCs. Here the CDR3 DNA reads TGTGCCAGCAGTTTTTGGGTCGCGGGCCCCGAAAAACTGTTTTTT. Protein: CASSFWVAGPEKLFF.